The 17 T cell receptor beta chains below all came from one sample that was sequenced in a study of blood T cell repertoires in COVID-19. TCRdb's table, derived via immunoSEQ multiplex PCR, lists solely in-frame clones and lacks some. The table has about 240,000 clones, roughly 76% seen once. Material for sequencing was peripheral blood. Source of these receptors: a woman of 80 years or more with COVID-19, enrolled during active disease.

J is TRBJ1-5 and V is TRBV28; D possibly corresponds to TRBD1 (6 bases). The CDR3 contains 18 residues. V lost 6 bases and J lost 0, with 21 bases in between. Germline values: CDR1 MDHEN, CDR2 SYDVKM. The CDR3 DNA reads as TGTGCCAGCAGCCCCCTTAGGACAGATCCTCTTAGCAATCAGCCCCAGCATTTT. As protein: CASSPLRTDPLSNQPQHF.

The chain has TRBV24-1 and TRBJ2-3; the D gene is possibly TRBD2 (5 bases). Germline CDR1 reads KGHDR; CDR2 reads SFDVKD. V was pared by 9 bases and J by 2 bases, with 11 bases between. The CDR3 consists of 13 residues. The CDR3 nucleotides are TGTGCCACCGGAAGCGGTTCCACAGATACGCAGTATTTT. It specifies CATGSGSTDTQYF.

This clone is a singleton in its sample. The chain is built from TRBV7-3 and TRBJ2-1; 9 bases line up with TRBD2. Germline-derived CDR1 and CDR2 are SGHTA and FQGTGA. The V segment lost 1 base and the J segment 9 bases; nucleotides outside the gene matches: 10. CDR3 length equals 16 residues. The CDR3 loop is CASSLNSAGGIGEQFF. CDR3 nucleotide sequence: TGTGCCAGCAGCTTAAACTCTGCGGGAGGGATTGGTGAGCAGTTCTTC. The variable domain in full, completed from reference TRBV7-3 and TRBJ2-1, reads GAGVSQTPSNKVTEKGKYVELRCDPISGHTALYWYRQSLGQGPEFLIYFQGTGAADDSGLPNDRFFAVRPEGSVSTLKIQRTERGDSAVYLCASSLNSAGGIGEQFFGPGTRLTVL.

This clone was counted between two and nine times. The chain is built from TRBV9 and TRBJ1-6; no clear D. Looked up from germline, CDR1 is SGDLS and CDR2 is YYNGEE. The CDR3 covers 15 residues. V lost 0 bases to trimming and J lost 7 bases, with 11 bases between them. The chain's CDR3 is CASSVERGGNSPLHF. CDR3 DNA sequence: TGTGCCAGCAGCGTAGAGAGAGGAGGGAATTCACCCCTCCACTTT. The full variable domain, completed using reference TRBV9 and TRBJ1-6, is DSGVTQTPKHLITATGQRVTLRCSPRSGDLSVYWYQQSLDQGLQFLIQYYNGEERAKGNILERFSAQQFPDLHSELNLSSLELGDSALYFCASSVERGGNSPLHFGNGTRLTVT.

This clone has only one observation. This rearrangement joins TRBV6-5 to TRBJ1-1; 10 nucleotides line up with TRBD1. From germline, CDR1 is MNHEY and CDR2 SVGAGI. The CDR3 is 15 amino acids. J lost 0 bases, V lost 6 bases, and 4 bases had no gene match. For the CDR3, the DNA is TGTGCCAGCAGGCCGGGACAGGGGCTGAACACTGAAGCTTTCTTT. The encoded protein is CASRPGQGLNTEAFF.

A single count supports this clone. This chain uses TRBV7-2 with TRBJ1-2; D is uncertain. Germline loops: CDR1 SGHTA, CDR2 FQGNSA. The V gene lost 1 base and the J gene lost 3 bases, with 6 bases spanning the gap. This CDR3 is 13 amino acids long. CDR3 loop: CASSLERDYGYTF. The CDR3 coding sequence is TGTGCCAGCAGCTTAGAAAGAGACTATGGCTACACCTTC.

CDR3 protein: CASSRLGSADTQYF. CDR3 nucleotide sequence: TGTGCCAGCAGCCGACTAGGTTCGGCAGATACGCAGTATTTT. The chain couples TRBV7-3 to TRBJ2-3, with D perhaps TRBD2 (6 bases). CDR3 length: 14 amino acids. CDR1 SGHTA and CDR2 FQGTGA come from the germline V gene. With 5 bases removed from V and 4 bases from J, the gap between germline ends came to 13 bases.

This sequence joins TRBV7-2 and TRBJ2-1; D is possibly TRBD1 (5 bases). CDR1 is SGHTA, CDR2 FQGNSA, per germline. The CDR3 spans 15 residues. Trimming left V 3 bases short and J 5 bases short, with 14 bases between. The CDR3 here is CASSFKAGINNEQFF. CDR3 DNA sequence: TGTGCCAGCAGCTTTAAGGCAGGGATCAACAATGAGCAGTTCTTC.

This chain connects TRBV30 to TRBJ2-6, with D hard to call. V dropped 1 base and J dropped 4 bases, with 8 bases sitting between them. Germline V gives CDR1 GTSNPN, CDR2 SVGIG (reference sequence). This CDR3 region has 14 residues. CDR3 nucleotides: TGTGCCTGGAGTGCCTCTGAGGGGGCCAACGTCCTGACTTTC. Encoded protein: CAWSASEGANVLTF. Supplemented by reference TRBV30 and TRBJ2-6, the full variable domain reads SQTIHQWPATLVQPVGSPLSLECTVEGTSNPNLYWYRQAAGRGLQLLFYSVGIGQISSEVPQNLSASRPQDRQFILSSKKLLLSDSGFYLCAWSASEGANVLTFGAGSRLTVL.

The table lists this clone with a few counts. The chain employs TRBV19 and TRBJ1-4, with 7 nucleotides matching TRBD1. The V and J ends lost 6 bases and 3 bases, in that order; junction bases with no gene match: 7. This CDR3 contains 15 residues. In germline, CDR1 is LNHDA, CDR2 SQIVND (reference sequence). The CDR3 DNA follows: TGTGCCAGTAGCCAGAGGACAGGCGCTAATGAAAAACTGTTTTTT. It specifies CASSQRTGANEKLFF.

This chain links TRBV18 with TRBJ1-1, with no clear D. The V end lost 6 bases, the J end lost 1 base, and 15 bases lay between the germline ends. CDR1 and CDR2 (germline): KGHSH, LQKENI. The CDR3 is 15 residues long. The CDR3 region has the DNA TGTGCCAGCTCCCCCCGTAATGAGGCGAACACTGAAGCTTTCTTT. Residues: CASSPRNEANTEAFF.

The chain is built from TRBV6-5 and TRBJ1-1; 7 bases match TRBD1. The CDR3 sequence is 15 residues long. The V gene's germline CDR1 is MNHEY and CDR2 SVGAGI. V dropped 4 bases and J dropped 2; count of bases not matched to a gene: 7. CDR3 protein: CASSFSRGFNTEAFF. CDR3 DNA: TGTGCCAGCAGTTTCTCCAGGGGGTTCAACACTGAAGCTTTCTTT.

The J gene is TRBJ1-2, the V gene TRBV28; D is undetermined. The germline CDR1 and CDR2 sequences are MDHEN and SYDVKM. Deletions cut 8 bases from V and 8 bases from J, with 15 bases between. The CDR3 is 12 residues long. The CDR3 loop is CASDGDAGGYTF. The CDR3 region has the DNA TGTGCCAGCGACGGAGATGCGGGGGGCTACACCTTC.

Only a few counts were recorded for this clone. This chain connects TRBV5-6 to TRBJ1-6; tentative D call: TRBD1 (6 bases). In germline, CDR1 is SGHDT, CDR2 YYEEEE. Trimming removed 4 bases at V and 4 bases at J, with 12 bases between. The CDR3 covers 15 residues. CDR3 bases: TGTGCCAGCAGCGCAGGGGTGGGATATAATTCACCCCTCCACTTT. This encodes CASSAGVGYNSPLHF.

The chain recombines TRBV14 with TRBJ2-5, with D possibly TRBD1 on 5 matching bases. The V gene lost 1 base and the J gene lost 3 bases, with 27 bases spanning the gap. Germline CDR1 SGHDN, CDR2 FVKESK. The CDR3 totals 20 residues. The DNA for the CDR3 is TGTGCCAGCAGCCAAGGTATTAGGGGCGGAGCTAGAGTTAGGGAAGAGACCCAGTACTTC. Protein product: CASSQGIRGGARVREETQYF.

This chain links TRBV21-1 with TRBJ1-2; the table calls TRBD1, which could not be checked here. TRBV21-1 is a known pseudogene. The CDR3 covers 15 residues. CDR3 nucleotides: TGTGCCAGCAGCAATCCCAGACAGCGACCTTATGGCTACACCTTC. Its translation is CASSNPRQRPYGYTF.

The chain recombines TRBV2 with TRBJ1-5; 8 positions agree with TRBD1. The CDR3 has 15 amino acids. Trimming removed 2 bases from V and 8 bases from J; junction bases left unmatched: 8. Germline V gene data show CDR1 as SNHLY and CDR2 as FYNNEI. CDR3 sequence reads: CASSESHRGQEPQHF. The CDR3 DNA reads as TGTGCCAGCAGTGAAAGCCACAGGGGACAGGAGCCCCAGCATTTT.